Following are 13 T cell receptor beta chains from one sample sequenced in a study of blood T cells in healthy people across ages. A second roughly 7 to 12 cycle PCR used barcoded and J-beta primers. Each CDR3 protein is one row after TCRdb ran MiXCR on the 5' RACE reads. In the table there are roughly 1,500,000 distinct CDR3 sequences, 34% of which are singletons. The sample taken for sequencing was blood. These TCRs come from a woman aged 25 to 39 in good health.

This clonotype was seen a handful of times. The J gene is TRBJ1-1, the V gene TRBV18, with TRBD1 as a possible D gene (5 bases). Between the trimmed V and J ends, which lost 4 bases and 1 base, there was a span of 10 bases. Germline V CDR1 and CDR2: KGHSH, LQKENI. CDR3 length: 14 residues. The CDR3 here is CASSRPTENTEAFF. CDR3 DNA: TGTGCCAGCTCACGTCCGACAGAGAACACTGAAGCTTTCTTT.

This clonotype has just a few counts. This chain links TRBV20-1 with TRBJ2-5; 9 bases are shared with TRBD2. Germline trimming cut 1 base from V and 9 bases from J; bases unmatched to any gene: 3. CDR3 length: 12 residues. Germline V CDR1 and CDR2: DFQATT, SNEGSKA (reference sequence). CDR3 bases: TGCAGTGCTAGAGGCGCGGGAGGGGCCCAGTACTTC. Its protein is CSARGAGGAQYF.

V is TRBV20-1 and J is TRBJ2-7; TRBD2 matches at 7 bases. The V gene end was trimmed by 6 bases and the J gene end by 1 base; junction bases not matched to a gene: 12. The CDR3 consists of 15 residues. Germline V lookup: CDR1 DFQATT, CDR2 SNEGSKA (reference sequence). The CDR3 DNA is TGCAGTGCGAGGAATTGGGCGGGGGATTCCTACGAGCAGTACTTC. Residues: CSARNWAGDSYEQYF.

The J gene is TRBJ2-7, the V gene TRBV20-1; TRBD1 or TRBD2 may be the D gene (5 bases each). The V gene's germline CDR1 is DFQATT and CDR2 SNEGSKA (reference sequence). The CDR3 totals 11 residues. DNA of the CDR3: TGCAGAGCCCAGGGACCGTCCGAGCAGTACTTC. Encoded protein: CRAQGPSEQYF.

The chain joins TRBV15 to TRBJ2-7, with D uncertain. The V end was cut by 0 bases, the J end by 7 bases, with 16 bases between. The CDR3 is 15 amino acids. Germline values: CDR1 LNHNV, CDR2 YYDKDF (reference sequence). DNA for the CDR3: TGTGCCACCAGCAGAGATCGACTTTCTGCGCTTGAGCAGTACTTC. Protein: CATSRDRLSALEQYF.

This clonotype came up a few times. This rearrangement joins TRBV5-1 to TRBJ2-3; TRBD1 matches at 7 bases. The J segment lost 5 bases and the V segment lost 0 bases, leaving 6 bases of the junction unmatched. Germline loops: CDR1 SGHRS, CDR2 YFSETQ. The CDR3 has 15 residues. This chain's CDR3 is CASSLEGAEGDTQYF. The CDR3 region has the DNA TGCGCCAGCAGCTTGGAGGGGGCCGAGGGAGATACGCAGTATTTT.

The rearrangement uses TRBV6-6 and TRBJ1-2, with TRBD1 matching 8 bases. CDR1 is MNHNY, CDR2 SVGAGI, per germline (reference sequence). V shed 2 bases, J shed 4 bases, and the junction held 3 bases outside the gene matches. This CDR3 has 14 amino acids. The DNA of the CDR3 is TGTGCCAGCAGTTACGGGACAGGCATCTATGGCTACACCTTC. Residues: CASSYGTGIYGYTF.

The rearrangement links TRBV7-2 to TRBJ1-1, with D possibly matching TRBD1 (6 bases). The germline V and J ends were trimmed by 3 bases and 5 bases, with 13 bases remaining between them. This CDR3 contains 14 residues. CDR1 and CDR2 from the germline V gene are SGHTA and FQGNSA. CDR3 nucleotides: TGTGCCAGCAGCTTCACTAGGGGGTCAACTGAAGCTTTCTTT. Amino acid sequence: CASSFTRGSTEAFF.

The CDR3 DNA reads TGTGCCAGTAGTATCAGTCGCGGGAGGGCCCCCTACAATGAGCAGTTCTTC. Translating it yields CASSISRGRAPYNEQFF. V gene TRBV19 combines with J gene TRBJ2-1, with TRBD2 identical over 9 bases. Germline V CDR1 and CDR2: LNHDA, SQIVND (reference sequence). The V gene end was trimmed by 3 bases and the J gene end by 2 bases; junction bases not matched to a gene: 8. The CDR3 has 17 amino acids.

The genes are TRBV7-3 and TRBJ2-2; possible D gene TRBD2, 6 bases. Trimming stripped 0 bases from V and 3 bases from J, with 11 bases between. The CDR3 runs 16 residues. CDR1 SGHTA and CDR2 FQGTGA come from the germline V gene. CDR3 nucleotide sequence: TGTGCCAGCAGCTTAACGGGGGGACTTGACACCGGGGAGCTGTTTTTT. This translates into CASSLTGGLDTGELFF.

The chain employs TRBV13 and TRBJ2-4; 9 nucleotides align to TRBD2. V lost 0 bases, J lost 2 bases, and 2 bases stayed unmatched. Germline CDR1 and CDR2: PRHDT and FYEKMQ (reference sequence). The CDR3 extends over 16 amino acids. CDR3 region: CASSLGAGGTKNIQYF. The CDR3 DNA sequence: TGTGCCAGCAGCTTAGGTGCGGGAGGGACCAAAAACATTCAGTACTTC.

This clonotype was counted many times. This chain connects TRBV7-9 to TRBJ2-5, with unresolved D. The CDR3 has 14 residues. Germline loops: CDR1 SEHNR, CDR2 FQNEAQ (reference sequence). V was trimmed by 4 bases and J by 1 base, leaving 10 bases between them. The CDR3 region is CASSSRTVQETQYF. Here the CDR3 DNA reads TGTGCCAGCAGCTCAAGGACGGTCCAAGAGACCCAGTACTTC.

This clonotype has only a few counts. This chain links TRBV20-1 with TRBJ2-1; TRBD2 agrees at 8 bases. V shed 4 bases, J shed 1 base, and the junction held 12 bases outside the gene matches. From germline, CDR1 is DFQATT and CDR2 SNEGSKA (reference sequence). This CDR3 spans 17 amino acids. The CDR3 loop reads CSANKEAGVISYNEQFF. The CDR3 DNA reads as TGCAGTGCTAATAAGGAAGCGGGGGTAATATCCTACAATGAGCAGTTCTTC.